Shown below are 9 T cell receptor beta chains from a single sample sequenced in a study of blood T cell repertoires in COVID-19 (TCRdb year 2020). Library creation used the immunoSEQ multiplex PCR assay. This immuneACCESS table, as held by TCRdb, lists in-frame sequences with V and J called but not all clones. Of the missing ones, under half trace to an unresolved V gene in checked studies; the others have no known cause. For this sample the table gives around 330,000 clones, of which 85% were detected only once. Under 2% of the sample rests with the top ten. Material for sequencing was PBMCs or T cells enriched from blood (not recorded which). The receptors derive from a woman in her thirties who had been exposed to COVID-19.

This clone was seen just once. The chain carries TRBV5-1 and TRBJ2-1, with 12 bases lining up with TRBD2. This CDR3 is 15 amino acids long. V gave up 7 bases and J gave up 4 bases; unmatched junction bases: 6. Germline loops: CDR1 SGHRS, CDR2 YFSETQ. The CDR3 nucleotides read TGCGCCAGCCTCCGGACTAGCGGGACATACAATGAGCAGTTCTTC. It is translated as CASLRTSGTYNEQFF.

The chain recombines TRBV5-1 with TRBJ1-6; TRBD1 might be the D (6 bases). Germline V gene data show CDR1 as SGHRS and CDR2 as YFSETQ. This CDR3 comprises 20 residues. The V and J ends lost 4 bases and 4 bases respectively, with 27 bases between them. CDR3 DNA sequence: TGCGCCAGCAGCGAGGAGGCAGGGGCCGCGACGGGTGATTATAATTCACCCCTCCACTTT. Its translation is CASSEEAGAATGDYNSPLHF.

The V and J genes are TRBV7-9 and TRBJ2-7, with unresolved D. The CDR3 has 13 amino acids. V was pared by 3 bases and J by 3 bases, with 9 bases between. Germline V gives CDR1 SEHNR, CDR2 FQNEAQ (reference sequence). The CDR3 nucleotides are TGTGCCAGCAGCTTTTTGGAGTTCTACGAGCAGTACTTC. Translation: CASSFLEFYEQYF.

The J gene is TRBJ1-3, the V gene TRBV19, with D perhaps TRBD1 (6 bases). This CDR3 comprises 15 residues. V lost 8 bases to trimming and J lost 0 bases, with 14 bases between them. Germline V gene sequence: CDR1 LNHDA, CDR2 SQIVND (reference sequence). CDR3 in amino acids: CASDLGQFSGNTIYF. CDR3 DNA: TGTGCCAGTGACCTCGGACAGTTCTCTGGAAACACCATATATTTT.

The chain links TRBV5-1 to TRBJ2-1; TRBD1 is a possible D gene (6 bases). Germline CDR1 reads SGHRS; CDR2 reads YFSETQ. The CDR3 has 15 amino acids. V was shortened by 6 bases and J by 4 bases, with 17 bases between the two germline ends. The CDR3 is CASKPPGRGYNEQFF. The CDR3 DNA sequence: TGCGCCAGCAAGCCCCCAGGCAGGGGTTACAATGAGCAGTTCTTC.

This chain uses TRBV7-2 with TRBJ2-3, with 9 bases matching TRBD2. CDR3 size: 17 residues. Germline lookup yields CDR1 SGHTA and CDR2 FQGNSA. Unmatched junction bases numbered 9, after V lost 4 bases and J lost 1 base. The CDR3 region is CASSSRLQRGGTDTQYF. The DNA of the CDR3 is TGTGCCAGCAGCTCGAGACTTCAGCGGGGGGGCACAGATACGCAGTATTTT.

CDR3 in amino acids: CASSWGGLPDTEAFF. DNA of the CDR3: TGTGCCAGTAGTTGGGGGGGTCTCCCGGACACTGAAGCTTTCTTT. This chain uses TRBV19 with TRBJ1-1; D perhaps matches TRBD1 (5 bases). From germline, CDR1 is LNHDA and CDR2 SQIVND (reference sequence). With 5 bases removed from V and 3 bases from J, the gap between germline ends came to 16 bases. The CDR3 runs 15 residues.

V is TRBV6-5 and J is TRBJ2-7, with 11 bases fitting TRBD1. CDR1 and CDR2 (germline): MNHEY, SVGAGI. This CDR3 contains 14 residues. V was clipped by 6 bases and J by 6 bases; unmatched bases: 7. For the CDR3, the DNA is TGTGCCAGCAGGGGGACAGGGGGAATTTTCGAGCAGTACTTC. Amino acids: CASRGTGGIFEQYF.

The rearrangement uses TRBV6-5 and TRBJ1-1; D gene ambiguous. The CDR3 runs to 14 residues. Trimming pared 7 bases from V and 0 bases from J, leaving 12 bases between. The germline CDR1 and CDR2 sequences are MNHEY and SVGAGI. The CDR3 here is CASITRRVNTEAFF. The DNA of the CDR3 is TGTGCCAGCATAACCCGACGGGTGAACACTGAAGCTTTCTTT.